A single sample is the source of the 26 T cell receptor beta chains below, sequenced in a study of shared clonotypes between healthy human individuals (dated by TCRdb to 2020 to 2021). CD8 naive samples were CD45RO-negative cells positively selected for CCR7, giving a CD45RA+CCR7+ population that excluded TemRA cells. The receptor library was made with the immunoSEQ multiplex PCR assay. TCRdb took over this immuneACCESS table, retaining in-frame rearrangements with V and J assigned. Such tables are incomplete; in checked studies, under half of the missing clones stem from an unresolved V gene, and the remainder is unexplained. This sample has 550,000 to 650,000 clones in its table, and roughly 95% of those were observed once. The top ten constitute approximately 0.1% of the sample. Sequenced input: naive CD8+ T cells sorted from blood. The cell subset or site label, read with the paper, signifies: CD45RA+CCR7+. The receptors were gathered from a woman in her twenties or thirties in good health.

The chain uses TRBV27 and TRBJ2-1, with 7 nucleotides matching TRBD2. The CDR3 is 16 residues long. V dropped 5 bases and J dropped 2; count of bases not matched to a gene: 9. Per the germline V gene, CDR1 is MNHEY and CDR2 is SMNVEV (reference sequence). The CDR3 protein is CASSPRSGRAYNEQFF. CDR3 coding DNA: TGTGCCAGCAGTCCGAGATCGGGGAGGGCCTACAATGAGCAGTTCTTC.

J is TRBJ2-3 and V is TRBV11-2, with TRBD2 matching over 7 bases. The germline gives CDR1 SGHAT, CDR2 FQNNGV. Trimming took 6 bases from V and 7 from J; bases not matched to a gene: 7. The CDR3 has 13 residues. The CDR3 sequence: CASSPTSFNTQYF. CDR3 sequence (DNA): TGTGCCAGCAGTCCGACTAGCTTTAATACGCAGTATTTT.

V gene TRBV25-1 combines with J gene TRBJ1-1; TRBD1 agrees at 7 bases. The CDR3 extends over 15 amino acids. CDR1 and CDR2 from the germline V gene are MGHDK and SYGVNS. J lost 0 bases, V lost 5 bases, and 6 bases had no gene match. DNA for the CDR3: TGTGCCAGCAGTCAGGCCACAGGGGTGAACACTGAAGCTTTCTTT. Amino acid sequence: CASSQATGVNTEAFF.

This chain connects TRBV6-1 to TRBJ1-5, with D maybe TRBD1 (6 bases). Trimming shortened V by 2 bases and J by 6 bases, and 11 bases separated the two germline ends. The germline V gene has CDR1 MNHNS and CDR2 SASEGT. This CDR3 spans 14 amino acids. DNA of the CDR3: TGTGCCAGCAGTGAATCCCCGGGGGCTCAGCCCCAGCATTTT. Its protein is CASSESPGAQPQHF.

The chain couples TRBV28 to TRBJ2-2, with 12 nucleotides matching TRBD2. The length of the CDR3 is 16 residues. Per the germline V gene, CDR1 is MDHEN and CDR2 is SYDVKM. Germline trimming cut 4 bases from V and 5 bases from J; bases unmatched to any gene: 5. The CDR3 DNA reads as TGTGCCAGCAGTTCCGGACTAGCGGGAATGACCGGGGAGCTGTTTTTT. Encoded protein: CASSSGLAGMTGELFF.

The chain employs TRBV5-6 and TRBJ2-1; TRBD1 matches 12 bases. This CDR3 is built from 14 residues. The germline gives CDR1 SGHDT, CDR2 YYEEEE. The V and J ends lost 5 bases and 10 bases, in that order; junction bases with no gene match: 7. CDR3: CASRGTGGRQEQFF. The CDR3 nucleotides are TGTGCCAGCAGGGGGACAGGGGGCCGTCAGGAGCAGTTCTTC.

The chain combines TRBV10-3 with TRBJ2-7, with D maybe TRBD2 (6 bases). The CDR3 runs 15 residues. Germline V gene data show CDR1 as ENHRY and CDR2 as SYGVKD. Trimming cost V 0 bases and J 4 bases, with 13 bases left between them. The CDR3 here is CAISESRGSEYEQYF. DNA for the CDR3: TGTGCCATCAGTGAGTCACGGGGGAGTGAGTACGAGCAGTACTTC.

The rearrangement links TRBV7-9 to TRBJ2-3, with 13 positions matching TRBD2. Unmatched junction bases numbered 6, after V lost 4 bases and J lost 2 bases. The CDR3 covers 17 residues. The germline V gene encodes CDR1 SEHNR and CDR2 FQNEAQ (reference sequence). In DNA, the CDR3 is TGTGCCAGCAGCTCCCAGGGACTAGCGGGGCACACAGATACGCAGTATTTT. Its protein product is CASSSQGLAGHTDTQYF. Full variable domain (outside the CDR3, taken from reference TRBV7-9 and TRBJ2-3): DTGVSQNPRHKITKRGQNVTFRCDPISEHNRLYWYRQTLGQGPEFLTYFQNEAQLEKSRLLSDRFSAERPKGSFSTLEIQRTEQGDSAMYLCASSSQGLAGHTDTQYFGPGTRLTVL.

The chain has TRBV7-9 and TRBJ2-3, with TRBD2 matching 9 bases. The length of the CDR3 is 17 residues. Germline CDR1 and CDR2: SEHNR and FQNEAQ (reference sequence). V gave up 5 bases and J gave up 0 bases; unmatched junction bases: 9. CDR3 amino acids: CASSIRIAGVSTDTQYF. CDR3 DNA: TGTGCCAGCAGCATTAGAATAGCGGGAGTGAGCACAGATACGCAGTATTTT.

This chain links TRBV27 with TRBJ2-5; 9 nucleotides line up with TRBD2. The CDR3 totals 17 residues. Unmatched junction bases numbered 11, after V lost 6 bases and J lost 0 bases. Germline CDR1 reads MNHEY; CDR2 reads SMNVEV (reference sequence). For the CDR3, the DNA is TGTGCCAGCAGACTTACTTCGGCGGGAGGGTACCAAGAGACCCAGTACTTC. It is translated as CASRLTSAGGYQETQYF.

CDR3 sequence: CAWANRDTSVNTEAFF. The DNA for the CDR3 is TGTGCCTGGGCTAACCGGGACACTTCAGTGAACACTGAAGCTTTCTTT. The chain joins TRBV30 to TRBJ1-1; D might be TRBD1 (6 bases). The CDR3 runs 16 residues. V was pared by 5 bases and J by 0 bases, with 19 bases between. Germline V CDR1 and CDR2: GTSNPN, SVGIG (reference sequence).

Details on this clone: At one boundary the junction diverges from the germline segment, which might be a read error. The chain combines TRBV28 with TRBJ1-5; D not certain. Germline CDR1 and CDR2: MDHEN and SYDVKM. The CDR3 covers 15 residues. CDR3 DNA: TGTGCCAGCAGTCTTCCGGCCGCAAGCAGTCAGCCCCAGCATTTT. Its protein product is CASSLPAASSQPQHF. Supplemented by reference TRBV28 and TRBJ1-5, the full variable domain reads DVKVTQSSRYLVKRTGEKVFLECVQDMDHENMFWYRQDPGLGLRLIYFSYDVKMKEKGDIPEGYSVSREKKERFSLILESASTNQTSMYLCASSLPAASSQPQHFGDGTRLSIL.

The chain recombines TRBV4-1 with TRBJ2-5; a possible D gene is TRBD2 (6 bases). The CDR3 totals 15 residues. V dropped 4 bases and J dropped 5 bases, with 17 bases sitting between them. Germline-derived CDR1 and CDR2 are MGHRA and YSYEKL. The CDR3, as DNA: TGCGCCAGCAGCCTGGGGGTAGCGGAGGGGGAGACCCAGTACTTC. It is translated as CASSLGVAEGETQYF.

Here the CDR3 DNA reads TGTGCCAGCAGTGAAGGGATAGGCAATCAGCCCCAGCATTTT. Protein sequence: CASSEGIGNQPQHF. V gene TRBV6-1 combines with J gene TRBJ1-5, with no clear D. V was pared by 1 base and J by 2 bases, with 6 bases between. The CDR3 runs 14 residues. Germline CDR1 reads MNHNS; CDR2 reads SASEGT.

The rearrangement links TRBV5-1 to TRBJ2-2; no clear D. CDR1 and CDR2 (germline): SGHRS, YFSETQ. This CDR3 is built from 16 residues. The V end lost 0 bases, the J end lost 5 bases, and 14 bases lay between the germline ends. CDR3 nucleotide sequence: TGCGCCAGCAGCTTGGTTGCAAGATCTTTGACCGGGGAGCTGTTTTTT. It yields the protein CASSLVARSLTGELFF.

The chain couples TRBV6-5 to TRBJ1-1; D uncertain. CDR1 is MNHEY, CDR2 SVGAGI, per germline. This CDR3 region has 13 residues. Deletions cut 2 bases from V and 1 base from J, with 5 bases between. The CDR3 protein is CASSYAPNTEAFF. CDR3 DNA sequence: TGTGCCAGCAGTTACGCACCGAACACTGAAGCTTTCTTT.

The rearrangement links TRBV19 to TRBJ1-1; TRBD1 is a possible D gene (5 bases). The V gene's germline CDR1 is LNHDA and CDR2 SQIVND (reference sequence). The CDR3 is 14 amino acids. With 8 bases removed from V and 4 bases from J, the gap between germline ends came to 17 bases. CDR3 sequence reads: CASEMGVRGTEAFF. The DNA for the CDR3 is TGTGCCAGTGAAATGGGGGTACGTGGCACTGAAGCTTTCTTT.

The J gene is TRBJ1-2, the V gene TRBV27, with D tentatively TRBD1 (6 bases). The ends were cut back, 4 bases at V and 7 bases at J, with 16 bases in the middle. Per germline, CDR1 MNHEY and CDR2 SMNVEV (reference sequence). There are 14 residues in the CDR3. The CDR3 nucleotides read TGTGCCAGCAGTTCGAGCTACAGGGACCTTGGCTACACCTTC. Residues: CASSSSYRDLGYTF.

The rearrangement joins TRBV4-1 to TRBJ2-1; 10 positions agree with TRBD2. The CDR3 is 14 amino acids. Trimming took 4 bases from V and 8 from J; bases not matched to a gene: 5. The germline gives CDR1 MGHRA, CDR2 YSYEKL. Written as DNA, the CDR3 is TGCGCCAGCAGCCCACTAGCGGGAAACGATGAGCAGTTCTTC. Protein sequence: CASSPLAGNDEQFF.

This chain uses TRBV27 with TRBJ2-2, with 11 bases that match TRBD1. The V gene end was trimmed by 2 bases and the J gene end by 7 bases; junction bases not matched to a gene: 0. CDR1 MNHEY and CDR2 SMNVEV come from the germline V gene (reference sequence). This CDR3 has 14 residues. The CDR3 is CASSLGTGGGELFF. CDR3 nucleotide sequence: TGTGCCAGCAGTTTAGGGACAGGGGGCGGGGAGCTGTTTTTT.

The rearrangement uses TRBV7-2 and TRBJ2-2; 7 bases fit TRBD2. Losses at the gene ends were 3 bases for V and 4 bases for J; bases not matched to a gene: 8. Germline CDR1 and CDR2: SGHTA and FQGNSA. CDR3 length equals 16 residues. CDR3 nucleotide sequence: TGTGCCAGCAGCTTGGTGGGGAGGGGTGGCACCGGGGAGCTGTTTTTT. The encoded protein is CASSLVGRGGTGELFF.

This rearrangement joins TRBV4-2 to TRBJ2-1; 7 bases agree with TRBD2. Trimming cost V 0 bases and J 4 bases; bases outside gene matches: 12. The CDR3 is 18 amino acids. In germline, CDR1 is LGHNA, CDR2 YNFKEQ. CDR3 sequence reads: CASSQDEWGRDGYNEQFF. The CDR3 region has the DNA TGTGCCAGCAGCCAAGATGAATGGGGGAGGGACGGTTACAATGAGCAGTTCTTC.

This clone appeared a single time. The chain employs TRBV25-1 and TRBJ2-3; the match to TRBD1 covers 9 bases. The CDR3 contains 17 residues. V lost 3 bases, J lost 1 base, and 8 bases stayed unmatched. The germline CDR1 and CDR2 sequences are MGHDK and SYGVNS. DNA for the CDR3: TGTGCCAGCAGTGAGCAAACAGGGGGCCTCGGCACAGATACGCAGTATTTT. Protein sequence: CASSEQTGGLGTDTQYF.

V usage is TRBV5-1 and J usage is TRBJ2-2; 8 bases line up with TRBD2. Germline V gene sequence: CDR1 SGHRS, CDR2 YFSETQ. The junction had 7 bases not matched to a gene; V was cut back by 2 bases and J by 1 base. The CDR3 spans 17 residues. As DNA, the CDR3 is TGCGCCAGCAGCTTCTATATAGCGGGATTGAACACCGGGGAGCTGTTTTTT. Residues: CASSFYIAGLNTGELFF.

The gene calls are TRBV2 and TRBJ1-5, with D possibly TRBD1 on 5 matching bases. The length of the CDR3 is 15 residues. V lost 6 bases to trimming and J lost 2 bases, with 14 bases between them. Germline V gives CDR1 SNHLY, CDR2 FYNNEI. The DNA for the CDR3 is TGTGCCAGCAGGGGACCCGATGGGGGCAATCAGCCCCAGCATTTT. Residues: CASRGPDGGNQPQHF.

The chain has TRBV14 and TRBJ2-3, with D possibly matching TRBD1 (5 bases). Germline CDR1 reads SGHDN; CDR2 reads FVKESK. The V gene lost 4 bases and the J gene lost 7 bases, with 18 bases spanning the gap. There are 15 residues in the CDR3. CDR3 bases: TGTGCCAGCAGCCGCGATGAGGACATGGCACATACGCAGTATTTT. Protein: CASSRDEDMAHTQYF.